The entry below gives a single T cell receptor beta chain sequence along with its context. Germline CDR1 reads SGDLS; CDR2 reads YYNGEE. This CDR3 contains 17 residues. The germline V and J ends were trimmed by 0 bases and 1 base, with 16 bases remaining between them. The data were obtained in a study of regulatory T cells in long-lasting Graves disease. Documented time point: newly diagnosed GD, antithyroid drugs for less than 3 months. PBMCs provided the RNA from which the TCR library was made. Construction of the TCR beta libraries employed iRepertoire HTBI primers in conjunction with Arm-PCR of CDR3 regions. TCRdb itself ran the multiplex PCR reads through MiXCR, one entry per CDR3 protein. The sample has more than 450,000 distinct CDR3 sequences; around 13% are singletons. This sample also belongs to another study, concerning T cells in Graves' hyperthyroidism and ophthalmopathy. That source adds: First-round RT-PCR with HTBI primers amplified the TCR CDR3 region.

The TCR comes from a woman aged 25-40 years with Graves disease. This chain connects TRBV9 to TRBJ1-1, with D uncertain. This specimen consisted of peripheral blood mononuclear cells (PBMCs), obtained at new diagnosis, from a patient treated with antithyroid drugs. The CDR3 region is CASSVAPSQVGNTEAFF. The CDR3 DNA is TGTGCCAGCAGCGTAGCCCCCTCGCAGGTGGGGAACACTGAAGCTTTCTTT.